This T cell receptor beta chain was identified in a study of blood T cell repertoires in COVID-19. Study details: Samples of COVID-19 (acute and convalescent) were obtained from the United States, Italy and Spain. Sources were T cells, B-cell-depleted T cells, or PBMCs; the material itself was cDNA or gDNA.

The CDR3 extends over 16 amino acids. Germline lookup yields CDR1 MNHNS and CDR2 SASEGT. V gave up 2 bases and J gave up 4 bases; unmatched junction bases: 11. Methods used by the authors: It was from reference gene primer amplification that nucleated cell counts were estimated. Libraries were prepared by immunoSEQ multiplex PCR; TCRdb keeps only in-frame clonotypes and omits some of them. V and J calls and clone size are copied from that table; D and trimming were computed from the DNA. The table shows 200,000 or so clones, with 70% to 90% occurring only once. Sample: peripheral blood. The genes are TRBV6-1 and TRBJ2-7; the match to TRBD2 covers 7 bases. The receptor was isolated from a man in his forties or fifties with acute or convalescent COVID-19. Here the CDR3 reads CASSEWGGGNTYEQYF. For the CDR3, the DNA is TGTGCCAGCAGTGAATGGGGGGGAGGGAATACGTACGAGCAGTACTTC.